These T cell receptor beta chains were read from a single sample in a study of vaccination effects on CD4 cells after COVID-19. Their antigen targets remain unknown. TCRdb keeps only in-frame clones here, not all; method: immunoSEQ multiplex PCR. The data hold more than 20,000 clones, with around 76% observed a single time. Sequencing used CD4+ T cells from PBMCs cultured with HCoV-229E spike peptides, obtained after COVID-19 vaccination. These receptor sequences come from a human donor who received a COVID-19 vaccine. The CDR3 runs from the conserved cysteine through the conserved F or W. The D gene is left open where the match is weak. For some rows the clone size is stated as once, few or many, or as a class when expanded; others skip it.

D: TRBD1; size: NA; J: TRBJ2-2; V: TRBV19; DNA: TGTGCCAGTAGGGCTCTGGACAGGGGATTGTTAGCCGGGGAGCTGTTTTTT; CDR3: CASRALDRGLLAGELFF
D: NA; size: few; J: TRBJ1-2; V: TRBV4-2; DNA: TGTGCCAGCAGCCAAGGGTGGGACTATGGCTACACCTTC; CDR3: CASSQGWDYGYTF
D: TRBD2; size: NA; J: TRBJ2-7; V: TRBV18; DNA: TGTGCCAGTTGGACTAGCGGCTCCTACGAGCAGTACTTC; CDR3: CASWTSGSYEQYF
D: NA; size: few; J: TRBJ1-2; V: TRBV5-4; DNA: TGTGCCAGCAGTTCGGACGGGAGCTATGGCTACACCTTC; CDR3: CASSSDGSYGYTF
D: NA; size: few; J: TRBJ1-3; V: TRBV5-5; DNA: TGTGCCAGCAGTTTGAACAGGATCTCTGGAAACACCATATATTTT; CDR3: CASSLNRISGNTIYF
D: NA; size: NA; J: TRBJ2-5; V: TRBV5-1; DNA: TGCGCCAGCAGCTTACAGGGTGGGGGGCCAGAGACCCAGTACTTC; CDR3: CASSLQGGGPETQYF
D: TRBD1; size: NA; J: TRBJ2-3; V: TRBV4-1; DNA: TGCGCCAGCAGCCAAATCCGAACCACAGGGGCAGATACGCAGTATTTT; CDR3: CASSQIRTTGADTQYF
D: NA; size: NA; J: TRBJ1-2; V: TRBV5-1; DNA: TGCGCCAGCAGCCCCTCTACAGATGGCGGAGGCTACACCTTC; CDR3: CASSPSTDGGGYTF
D: NA; size: NA; J: TRBJ1-6; V: TRBV6-5; DNA: TGTGCCAGCAGGACTAAGCTTAATTCACCCCTCCACTTT; CDR3: CASRTKLNSPLHF
D: NA; size: NA; J: TRBJ1-5; V: TRBV7-2; DNA: TGTGCCAGCAGCCCGAATACCAATCAGCCCCAGCATTTT; CDR3: CASSPNTNQPQHF
D: NA; size: NA; J: TRBJ1-2; V: TRBV9; DNA: TGTGCCAGCAGCGTAGAGTTGCCAAACTATGGCTACACCTTC; CDR3: CASSVELPNYGYTF
D: NA; size: NA; J: TRBJ2-1; V: TRBV7-6; DNA: TGTGCCAGCAGCGGAGGGGCGGGGGCCCTTGACAATGAGCAGTTCTTC; CDR3: CASSGGAGALDNEQFF
D: TRBD1; size: few; J: TRBJ1-2; V: TRBV5-1; DNA: TGCGCCAGCAGCTGGGACAGGGTTTCCGTATCTCCTTATGGCTACACCTTC; CDR3: CASSWDRVSVSPYGYTF
D: TRBD1; size: NA; J: TRBJ1-2; V: TRBV7-9; DNA: TGTGCCAGCAGCTTATCCCCGGGACAGTTCTATGGCTACACCTTC; CDR3: CASSLSPGQFYGYTF
D: TRBD1; size: NA; J: TRBJ2-7; V: TRBV5-1; DNA: TGCGCCAGCAGCTTAAGACAGGGAGCTACCGACGAGCAGTACTTC; CDR3: CASSLRQGATDEQYF
D: TRBD1; size: NA; J: TRBJ1-6; V: TRBV9; DNA: TGTGCCAGCAGTTCACCGGACAGGGTAAATTCACCCCTCCACTTT; CDR3: CASSSPDRVNSPLHF